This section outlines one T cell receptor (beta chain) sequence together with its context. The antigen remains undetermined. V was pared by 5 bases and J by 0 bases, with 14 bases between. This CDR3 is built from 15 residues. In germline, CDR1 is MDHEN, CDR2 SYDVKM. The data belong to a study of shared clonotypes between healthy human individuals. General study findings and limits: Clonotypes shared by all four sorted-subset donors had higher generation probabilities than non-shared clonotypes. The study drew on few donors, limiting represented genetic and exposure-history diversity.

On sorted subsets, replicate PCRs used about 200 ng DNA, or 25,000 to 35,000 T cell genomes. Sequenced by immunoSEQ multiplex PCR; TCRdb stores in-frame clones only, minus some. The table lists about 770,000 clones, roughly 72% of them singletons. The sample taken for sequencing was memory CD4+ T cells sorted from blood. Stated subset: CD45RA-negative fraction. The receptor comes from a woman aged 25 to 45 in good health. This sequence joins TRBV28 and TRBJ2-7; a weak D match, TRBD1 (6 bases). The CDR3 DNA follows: TGTGCCAGCAGTCCCGGGACGACAGGCTCCTACGAGCAGTACTTC. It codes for CASSPGTTGSYEQYF. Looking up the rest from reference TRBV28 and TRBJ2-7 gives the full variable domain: DVKVTQSSRYLVKRTGEKVFLECVQDMDHENMFWYRQDPGLGLRLIYFSYDVKMKEKGDIPEGYSVSREKKERFSLILESASTNQTSMYLCASSPGTTGSYEQYFGPGTRLTVT.